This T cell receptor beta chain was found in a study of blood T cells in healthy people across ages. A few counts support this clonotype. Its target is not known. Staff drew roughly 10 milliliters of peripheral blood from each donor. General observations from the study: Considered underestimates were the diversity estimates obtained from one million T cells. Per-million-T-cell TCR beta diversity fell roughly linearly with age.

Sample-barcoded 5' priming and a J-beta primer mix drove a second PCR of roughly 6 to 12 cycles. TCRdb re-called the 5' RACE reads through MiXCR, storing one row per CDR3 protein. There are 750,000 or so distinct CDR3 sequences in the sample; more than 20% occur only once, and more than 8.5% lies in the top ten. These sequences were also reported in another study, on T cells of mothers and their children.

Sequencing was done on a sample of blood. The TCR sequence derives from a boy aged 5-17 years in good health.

The CDR3 loop reads CASWGQINSPLHF. The CDR3 bases are TGTGCCAGCTGGGGACAGATAAATTCACCCCTCCACTTT. This chain connects TRBV6-6 to TRBJ1-6; 7 bases are shared with TRBD1. Germline CDR1 is MNHNY and CDR2 is SVGAGI (reference sequence). The CDR3 runs to 13 residues. V dropped 8 bases and J dropped 7; count of bases not matched to a gene: 5.